A single sample gave rise to the 30 T cell receptor beta chains below, sequenced in a study of CD8+CD57+ T cells in acquired aplastic anemia. Patients sequenced had flow cytometry evidence of CD8+CD57+ cell expansion. TCR beta VDJ combinations and CDR3 sequences were profiled from genomic DNA. TCRdb reprocessed the reads with MiXCR, giving one entry per CDR3 protein. Of roughly 280,000 distinct CDR3 sequences listed, roughly 61% were seen once; the top ten hold 1.3%. Sequenced: sorted CD4+, CD8+, or CD8+CD57+ T cells (not recorded which) from PBMCs. Receptor source: a human donor with aplastic anemia.

The chain carries TRBV7-9 and TRBJ1-1; D call uncertain. The V gene's germline CDR1 is SEHNR and CDR2 FQNEAQ (reference sequence). CDR3 length equals 14 residues. Trimming cost V 5 bases and J 2 bases, with 12 bases left between them. CDR3 protein: CASSPAASNTEAFF. The CDR3 region has the DNA TGTGCCAGCAGCCCGGCGGCCAGTAACACTGAAGCTTTCTTT.

The gene calls are TRBV20-1 and TRBJ2-7; D unresolved. CDR3 length: 14 residues. Germline V gene data show CDR1 as DFQATT and CDR2 as SNEGSKA (reference sequence). The germline V and J ends were trimmed by 3 bases and 0 bases, with 12 bases remaining between them. CDR3: CSASSTQSSYEQYF. For the CDR3, the DNA is TGCAGTGCTAGTTCGACTCAAAGCTCCTACGAGCAGTACTTC.

This clonotype was counted only a few times. A much bigger clone sits one base away, suggesting this may be a read error. This rearrangement joins TRBV5-1 to TRBJ2-1; 10 bases are shared with TRBD2. The germline V gene encodes CDR1 SGHRS and CDR2 YFSETQ. The CDR3 loop spans 16 amino acids. The CDR3 loop reads CASSLGGLAVYSEQFF. CDR3 coding DNA: TGCGCCAGCAGCTTGGGCGGACTAGCGGTCTACAGTGAGCAGTTCTTC.

This sequence joins TRBV9 and TRBJ2-7; TRBD2 matches 8 bases. Germline CDR1 and CDR2: SGDLS and YYNGEE. The CDR3 is made up of 14 amino acids. With V trimmed by 0 bases and J by 5 bases, 4 bases remained unmatched. The DNA of the CDR3 is TGTGCCAGCAGCGTAGTTAGCGGGATACACGAGCAGTACTTC. Its protein is CASSVVSGIHEQYF.

This clonotype occurred many times. The genes are TRBV7-8 and TRBJ2-1; D unclear. The CDR3 is 16 amino acids. Germline loops: CDR1 SGHVS, CDR2 FQNEAQ. V dropped 1 base and J dropped 0 bases, with 10 bases sitting between them. The CDR3 nucleotides are TGTGCCAGCAGCTTAGGGGCCGTCAGCTCCTACAATGAGCAGTTCTTC. Translating it yields CASSLGAVSSYNEQFF.

The chain is built from TRBV24-1 and TRBJ2-1, with 8 bases fitting TRBD2. Germline V gene sequence: CDR1 KGHDR, CDR2 SFDVKD. The trim removed 3 bases at V and 2 bases at J, leaving 5 bases unmatched. The CDR3 spans 16 residues. This CDR3 reads CATSDTKREPYNEQFF. DNA for the CDR3: TGTGCCACCAGTGATACTAAGCGGGAGCCCTACAATGAGCAGTTCTTC.

This chain uses TRBV10-3 with TRBJ1-4; D not certain. There are 13 residues in the CDR3. Germline V gene lookup returns CDR1 ENHRY and CDR2 SYGVKD. V was pared by 10 bases and J by 4 bases, with 13 bases between. CDR3 loop: CASLRTLNEKLFF. The CDR3 DNA sequence: TGTGCCAGCCTCCGAACTCTTAATGAAAAACTGTTTTTT.

The chain combines TRBV25-1 with TRBJ2-3; the D is unclear. The CDR3 totals 14 residues. With 3 bases removed from V and 3 bases from J, the gap between germline ends came to 10 bases. The germline CDR1 and CDR2 sequences are MGHDK and SYGVNS. In DNA form, the CDR3 reads TGTGCCAGCAGTGATGTTGGTGCGACAGATACGCAGTATTTT. Encoded protein: CASSDVGATDTQYF. Variable domain in full (rest from reference TRBV25-1 and TRBJ2-3): EADIYQTPRYLVIGTGKKITLECSQTMGHDKMYWYQQDPGMELHLIHYSYGVNSTEKGDLSSESTVSRIRTEHFPLTLESARPSHTSQYLCASSDVGATDTQYFGPGTRLTVL.

This clonotype has more than one count but fewer than ten. The CDR3 sequence: CAWSVQSSGNTIYF. CDR3 DNA: TGTGCCTGGAGTGTACAAAGCTCTGGAAACACCATATATTTT. The rearrangement joins TRBV30 to TRBJ1-3, with D unclear. In germline, CDR1 is GTSNPN, CDR2 SVGIG (reference sequence). The ends were cut back, 0 bases at V and 0 bases at J, with 6 bases in the middle. The CDR3 is 14 residues long.

This chain links TRBV15 with TRBJ2-7; tentative D call: TRBD2 (5 bases). Germline-derived CDR1 and CDR2 are LNHNV and YYDKDF (reference sequence). The CDR3 runs to 14 residues. Trimming took off 5 bases at V and 2 bases at J, with 13 bases between the two ends. The CDR3 spells CATSVRAGTYEQYF. The CDR3 bases are TGTGCCACCAGCGTGCGGGCGGGTACCTACGAGCAGTACTTC.

The J gene is TRBJ1-4, the V gene TRBV15, with 8 bases that match TRBD1. V was pared by 5 bases and J by 3 bases, with 8 bases of the junction left unmatched. This CDR3 has 16 residues. Germline CDR1 LNHNV, CDR2 YYDKDF (reference sequence). This CDR3 is CATSEADRASNEKLFF. The CDR3 coding sequence is TGTGCCACCAGCGAGGCGGACAGGGCGTCTAATGAAAAACTGTTTTTT.

J is TRBJ2-1 and V is TRBV20-1, with D tentatively TRBD1 (6 bases). V was trimmed by 3 bases and J by 0 bases, leaving 6 bases between them. CDR1 is DFQATT and CDR2 is SNEGSKA in the germline V gene (reference sequence). The CDR3 has 13 residues. CDR3 coding DNA: TGCAGTGCTAGGGGGGCCTCCTACAATGAGCAGTTCTTC. This sequence encodes CSARGASYNEQFF.

The gene calls are TRBV7-9 and TRBJ1-5; D gene unclear. Trimming took off 3 bases at V and 4 bases at J, with 13 bases between the two ends. Germline values: CDR1 SEHNR, CDR2 FQNEAQ (reference sequence). CDR3 length equals 15 residues. This chain's CDR3 is CASSFSGSSNQPQHF. In DNA, the CDR3 is TGTGCCAGCAGCTTTTCCGGGAGCTCGAATCAGCCCCAGCATTTT.

The V and J genes are TRBV24-1 and TRBJ2-7; D not resolved. The CDR3 extends over 13 amino acids. Trimming took 4 bases from V and 2 from J, leaving 8 bases between them. The germline V gene has CDR1 KGHDR and CDR2 SFDVKD. The DNA of the CDR3 is TGTGCCACCAGTGAGGGTCCCACCTACGAGCAGTACTTC. It specifies CATSEGPTYEQYF.

The rearrangement joins TRBV2 to TRBJ2-3; D is perhaps TRBD2 (5 bases). V was shortened by 11 bases and J by 4 bases, with 19 bases between the two germline ends. CDR1 SNHLY and CDR2 FYNNEI come from the germline V gene. This CDR3 has 14 amino acids. CDR3 amino acids: CAGSSRVSPDTQYF. CDR3 DNA: TGTGCCGGTTCGTCGAGGGTAAGCCCAGATACGCAGTATTTT. The full variable domain, in which reference TRBV2 and TRBJ2-3 provide the parts outside the CDR3, is EPEVTQTPSHQVTQMGQEVILRCVPISNHLYFYWYRQILGQKVEFLVSFYNNEISEKSEIFDDQFSVERPDGSNFTLKIRSTKLEDSAMYFCAGSSRVSPDTQYFGPGTRLTVL.

In the case of this clonotype: A clone one base away is much larger, so this may be a read error. The J gene is TRBJ2-1, the V gene TRBV27, with 7 bases identical to TRBD1. The CDR3 has 14 amino acids. Looked up from germline, CDR1 is MNHEY and CDR2 is SMNVEV (reference sequence). The CDR3 sequence is CTSSRTGAYNEQFF. The CDR3 DNA reads as TGTACCAGCAGCCGGACAGGAGCTTACAATGAGCAGTTCTTC.

The genes are TRBV29-1 and TRBJ1-2; 7 bases fit TRBD1. This CDR3 spans 14 amino acids. Germline V gene sequence: CDR1 SQVTM, CDR2 ANQGSEA. The trim removed 3 bases at V and 3 bases at J, leaving 7 bases unmatched. CDR3 sequence reads: CSVEVWQGDYGYTF. The CDR3 coding sequence is TGCAGCGTTGAGGTCTGGCAGGGGGACTATGGCTACACCTTC.

This clonotype has just one count. The chain uses TRBV19 and TRBJ1-6; tentatively, D is TRBD1 (6 bases). The germline V gene has CDR1 LNHDA and CDR2 SQIVND (reference sequence). V was shortened by 4 bases and J by 6 bases, with 22 bases between the two germline ends. The CDR3 runs to 18 residues. CDR3: CASSTYPGAALGNSPLHF. The CDR3 coding sequence is TGTGCCAGTAGTACCTACCCGGGGGCAGCCCTCGGTAATTCACCCCTCCACTTT.

This clonotype was observed many times. V is TRBV6-1 and J is TRBJ1-1; possible D gene TRBD1, 5 bases. V lost 2 bases, J lost 0 bases, and 7 bases lay in between. The CDR3 totals 14 residues. The germline V gene has CDR1 MNHNS and CDR2 SASEGT. The CDR3 spells CASSETTVNTEAFF. In nucleotides, the CDR3 is TGTGCCAGCAGTGAAACGACAGTGAACACTGAAGCTTTCTTT.

Points on this clonotype: Being one base from a much bigger clone, this may be a read error. The J gene is TRBJ1-1, the V gene TRBV7-9, with D unresolved. The V and J ends lost 5 bases and 2 bases respectively, with 6 bases between them. In germline, CDR1 is SEHNR, CDR2 FQNEAQ (reference sequence). The CDR3 consists of 12 residues. The CDR3 reads CASSPINTEAFF. The DNA of the CDR3 is TGTGCCAGCAGCCCTATTAACACTGAAGCTTTCTTT.

The V gene is TRBV7-3, the J gene TRBJ2-1, with D perhaps TRBD2 (5 bases). The CDR3 sequence is 14 residues long. V was pared by 5 bases and J by 9 bases, with 17 bases between. CDR1 is SGHTA, CDR2 FQGTGA, per germline. The DNA of the CDR3 is TGTGCCAGCAGCCCAGAGGCAGAGGGCTCTGAGCAGTTCTTC. The encoded protein is CASSPEAEGSEQFF.

V gene TRBV6-6 combines with J gene TRBJ2-1; D perhaps matches TRBD2 (6 bases). CDR3 length: 16 residues. Germline V CDR1 and CDR2: MNHNY, SVGAGI (reference sequence). V shed 5 bases and J shed 7 bases, with 21 bases lying between them. CDR3 nucleotide sequence: TGTGCCAGCAGTGTTTTTGGGGGAGGATCGGGGAATGAGCAGTTCTTC. This translates into CASSVFGGGSGNEQFF.

This clonotype was seen at least ten times. Here the CDR3 reads CASSERSAGGVNEQFF. In DNA form, the CDR3 reads TGTGCCAGCAGTGAAAGGAGTGCGGGGGGGGTCAATGAGCAGTTCTTC. J is TRBJ2-1 and V is TRBV2, with TRBD2 matching over 9 bases. V was pared by 2 bases and J by 6 bases, with 8 bases of the junction left unmatched. The CDR3 consists of 16 residues. Germline V gene data show CDR1 as SNHLY and CDR2 as FYNNEI.

This chain connects TRBV7-2 to TRBJ1-2; 8 bases map to TRBD1. Germline CDR1 SGHTA, CDR2 FQGNSA. V shed 5 bases, J shed 9 bases, and the junction held 8 bases outside the gene matches. CDR3 length: 13 amino acids. The CDR3 spells CASSPGQGLSYTF. The CDR3 nucleotides read TGTGCCAGCAGCCCCGGACAGGGCTTAAGCTACACCTTC.

This clonotype was counted many times. This chain joins TRBV24-1 and TRBJ2-2, with D perhaps assigned TRBD1 or TRBD2 (5 bases each). This CDR3 has 15 residues. V gave up 5 bases and J gave up 0 bases, with 9 bases separating them. The germline CDR1 and CDR2 sequences are KGHDR and SFDVKD. The CDR3 region is CATSGGFANTGELFF. The CDR3 DNA sequence: TGTGCCACCAGTGGGGGGTTCGCGAACACCGGGGAGCTGTTTTTT.

This clonotype was observed a few times. V and J are TRBV7-2 and TRBJ2-7, with 8 nucleotides matching TRBD2. There are 17 residues in the CDR3. J lost 0 bases, V lost 6 bases, and 13 bases had no gene match. CDR1 and CDR2 from the germline V gene are SGHTA and FQGNSA. In nucleotides, the CDR3 is TGTGCCAGCAGGATCCGGGGTAGCGGGGACGGCTCCTACGAGCAGTACTTC. Translation: CASRIRGSGDGSYEQYF. Using reference TRBV7-2 and TRBJ2-7 for the parts outside the CDR3, the full variable domain is GAGVSQSPSNKVTEKGKDVELRCDPISGHTALYWYRQSLGQGLEFLIYFQGNSAPDKSGLPSDRFSAERTGGSVSTLTIQRTQQEDSAVYLCASRIRGSGDGSYEQYFGPGTRLTVT.

The chain combines TRBV18 with TRBJ1-4; the D gene is possibly TRBD1 (5 bases). CDR3 size: 14 residues. The germline V and J ends were trimmed by 1 base and 7 bases, with 10 bases remaining between them. The V gene's germline CDR1 is KGHSH and CDR2 LQKENI. As DNA, the CDR3 is TGTGCCAGCTCACCACTCGGGGGAAGTGAAAAACTGTTTTTT. Its protein product is CASSPLGGSEKLFF.

In its sample, this clonotype was seen a few times. CDR3 in DNA: TGTGCCAGTAGCCCCATGAGGACTTCGAACACCGGGGAGCTGTTTTTT. Its translation: CASSPMRTSNTGELFF. V and J are TRBV19 and TRBJ2-2; tentative D call: TRBD2 (5 bases). Trimming pared 6 bases from V and 0 bases from J, leaving 14 bases between. This CDR3 has 16 amino acids. Germline assignment: CDR1 LNHDA and CDR2 SQIVND (reference sequence).

This clonotype was observed many times. This chain joins TRBV10-3 and TRBJ2-1, with 11 bases fitting TRBD2. The V gene end was trimmed by 5 bases and the J gene end by 8 bases; junction bases not matched to a gene: 5. Germline CDR1 is ENHRY and CDR2 is SYGVKD. The CDR3 runs to 14 residues. DNA for the CDR3: TGTGCCATCAGTATTAGCGGGGGGGGAGATGAGCAGTTCTTC. Translating gives CAISISGGGDEQFF.

This sequence joins TRBV20-1 and TRBJ2-1; 7 nucleotides agree with TRBD2. V was clipped by 1 base and J by 0 bases; unmatched bases: 3. The CDR3 spans 15 residues. Germline V gene data show CDR1 as DFQATT and CDR2 as SNEGSKA (reference sequence). The DNA of the CDR3 is TGCAGTGCTAGAGCCGGCGGGAGCTCCTACAATGAGCAGTTCTTC. This codes for CSARAGGSSYNEQFF.